This T cell receptor (beta chain) was retrieved from a study of blood T cell repertoires in COVID-19. Study context: Samples came from the United States, Italy and Spain, spanning acute and convalescent COVID-19.

The CDR3 has 13 residues. V was cut by 1 base and J by 9 bases, with 10 bases left in between. The germline gives CDR1 SGHVS, CDR2 FQNEAQ. The authors' processing: Quantification of nucleated cells was approximated via reference gene primer amplification. Clones were read by immunoSEQ multiplex PCR, and TCRdb kept only the in-frame ones, dropping some. Clone size and the V and J calls come from that table; the DNA yielded D and trimming. The sample lists 170,000 or so clones; roughly 84% were seen once. This clone came up a few times. The specimen was peripheral blood. The chain has TRBV7-8 and TRBJ1-5; D gene uncertain. The source is a man in his fifties with active or convalescent COVID-19. The chain's CDR3 is CASSLDREGPQHF. The CDR3 DNA reads TGTGCCAGCAGCTTAGATAGAGAGGGGCCCCAGCATTTT. The variable domain in full, completed from reference TRBV7-8 and TRBJ1-5, reads GAGVSQSPRYKVAKRGQDVALRCDPISGHVSLFWYQQALGQGPEFLTYFQNEAQLDKSGLPSDRFFAERPEGSVSTLKIQRTQQEDSAVYLCASSLDREGPQHFGDGTRLSIL.